The 22 T cell receptor beta chains listed next were all sequenced from one sample in a study of Graves' ophthalmopathy and Graves' hyperthyroidism (dated 2018 in TCRdb). The sequencer listed for this sample is Illumina HiSeq 2000. For repertoire sequencing, TCR beta CDR3 regions were amplified from RNA transcripts. The first round was an RT-PCR using HTBI primers with the Qiagen OneStep RT-PCR kit, and this first round was followed by a second-round multiplex PCR, then size selection and purification. TCRdb reworked the public reads: Q25 trimming with fastp, MiXCR clone assembly, productive beta chains retained. Every distinct CDR3 protein forms one entry, paired with its most common genes and DNA. In all, the sample holds about 550,000 distinct CDR3 sequences, and about two fifths of those were seen once. Together, the top ten hold around 4% of the sample. The material sequenced was peripheral blood or thyroid tissue (not recorded which). The source is an adult man with Graves' hyperthyroidism.

This clonotype was observed at least ten times. The chain couples TRBV30 to TRBJ2-5; D may be TRBD1 or TRBD2 (5 bases each). The CDR3 sequence is 12 residues long. Trimming took off 1 base at V and 7 bases at J, with 10 bases between the two ends. CDR1 and CDR2 from the germline V gene are GTSNPN and SVGIG (reference sequence). The CDR3 here is CAWSENGGTQYF. For the CDR3, the DNA is TGTGCCTGGAGTGAGAATGGGGGGACCCAGTACTTC.

The V call is TRBV19, the J call TRBJ1-1; D gene ambiguous. The germline gives CDR1 LNHDA, CDR2 SQIVND (reference sequence). The CDR3 extends over 13 amino acids. Trimming shortened V by 9 bases and J by 3 bases, and 14 bases separated the two germline ends. The CDR3 is CASIWERDTEAFF. The CDR3, as DNA: TGTGCCAGCATCTGGGAGCGGGACACTGAAGCTTTCTTT.

This clonotype was detected once. This chain links TRBV2 with TRBJ1-5; the match to TRBD1 covers 9 bases. Germline V CDR1 and CDR2: SNHLY, FYNNEI. V trimming: 8 bases; J trimming: 7 bases; junction bases outside the gene matches: 9. The CDR3 covers 14 residues. The CDR3 DNA reads TGTGCCAGCCGAGTGACAGGGGGTAAACAGCCCCAGCATTTT. Protein sequence: CASRVTGGKQPQHF.

This clonotype showed up many times. The rearrangement joins TRBV7-9 to TRBJ2-7, with D possibly TRBD2 on 6 matching bases. The germline V and J ends were trimmed by 6 bases and 4 bases, with 28 bases remaining between them. The CDR3 extends over 18 amino acids. Germline-derived CDR1 and CDR2 are SEHNR and FQNEAQ (reference sequence). The CDR3 here is CASSDGTEKGLRRYEQYF. In nucleotides, the CDR3 is TGTGCCAGCAGTGATGGGACTGAGAAGGGCCTTCGCCGTTACGAGCAGTACTTC.

In its sample, this clonotype was seen many times. J is TRBJ1-6 and V is TRBV12-3 or TRBV12-4; D might be TRBD1 (5 bases). There are 15 residues in the CDR3. V dropped 7 bases and J dropped 14 bases, with 24 bases sitting between them. The CDR3 is CASTLETDGVGALHF. The CDR3 coding sequence is TGTGCCAGCACCTTAGAAACGGATGGGGTGGGGGCCCTCCACTTT.

In this sample, this clonotype turned up a few times. This rearrangement joins TRBV29-1 to TRBJ2-3; no clear D. CDR3 length: 14 residues. V dropped 6 bases and J dropped 0 bases, with 13 bases sitting between them. Looked up from germline, CDR1 is SQVTM and CDR2 is ANQGSEA. CDR3 sequence reads: CSVAEGDSTDTQYF. The CDR3 DNA sequence: TGCAGCGTCGCCGAAGGAGACAGCACAGATACGCAGTATTTT.

The rearrangement joins TRBV5-1 to TRBJ2-5; 10 positions match TRBD2. In germline, CDR1 is SGHRS, CDR2 YFSETQ. This CDR3 is 16 amino acids long. V trimming: 4 bases; J trimming: 1 base; junction bases outside the gene matches: 7. The CDR3 coding sequence is TGCGCCAGCAGCCGGAGCGGGGGGGCCGGCCAAGAGACCCAGTACTTC. It specifies CASSRSGGAGQETQYF. The variable domain in full, with the rest retrieved from reference TRBV5-1 and TRBJ2-5, is KAGVTQTPRYLIKTRGQQVTLSCSPISGHRSVSWYQQTPGQGLQFLFEYFSETQRNKGNFPGRFSGRQFSNSRSEMNVSTLELGDSALYLCASSRSGGAGQETQYFGPGTRLLVL.

This clonotype was seen ten or more times. The chain links TRBV29-1 to TRBJ1-1; tentatively, D is TRBD1 (6 bases). Trimming pared 4 bases from V and 4 bases from J, leaving 16 bases between. The CDR3 consists of 14 residues. Germline CDR1 and CDR2: SQVTM and ANQGSEA. The CDR3 bases are TGCAGCGTTGGATTGGGGGCGGTGGGCACTGAAGCTTTCTTT. This gives the protein CSVGLGAVGTEAFF.

This clonotype came up many times. One junction end does not reproduce the germline sequence, and a read error may be involved. The rearrangement uses TRBV5-6 and TRBJ2-7; D remains unclear. This CDR3 comprises 15 residues. Germline values: CDR1 SGHDT, CDR2 YYEEEE. The CDR3 coding sequence is TGTGCCAGCACCTTGGCGCCGGGTGGTAACGGCGAGCAGTACTTC. Translating gives CASTLAPGGNGEQYF.

Turning to this clonotype: A single base separates this from a much larger clone, so it may be a read error. This chain connects TRBV9 to TRBJ1-2; D unresolved. Germline V gives CDR1 SGDLS, CDR2 YYNGEE. CDR3 length: 14 amino acids. Trimming shortened V by 4 bases and J by 2 bases, and 12 bases separated the two germline ends. This chain's CDR3 is CASSLIPENYGYTF. The CDR3 nucleotides read TGTGCCAGCAGCCTGATTCCAGAGAACTATGGCTACACCTTC.

The chain joins TRBV20-1 to TRBJ2-3; D perhaps matches TRBD2 (5 bases). CDR3 length equals 14 residues. In germline, CDR1 is DFQATT, CDR2 SNEGSKA (reference sequence). Trimming cost V 3 bases and J 1 base, with 11 bases left between them. In DNA, the CDR3 is TGCAGTGCTAGTCCGGGGAGAGGCACAGATACGCAGTATTTT. Translation gives CSASPGRGTDTQYF.

The chain joins TRBV7-9 to TRBJ2-7; weak D call: TRBD1 (6 bases). From germline, CDR1 is SEHNR and CDR2 FQNEAQ (reference sequence). This CDR3 comprises 16 residues. The ends were cut back, 4 bases at V and 3 bases at J, with 19 bases in the middle. The CDR3 DNA reads TGTGCCAGCAGCTCATCCGGACAGTACGGGGACTACGAGCAGTACTTC. This codes for CASSSSGQYGDYEQYF.

In its sample, this clonotype was seen many times. V gene TRBV20-1 combines with J gene TRBJ1-2, with D possibly being TRBD1 (5 bases). Germline V gene lookup returns CDR1 DFQATT and CDR2 SNEGSKA (reference sequence). Trimming removed 6 bases at V and 4 bases at J, with 15 bases between. The CDR3 runs 13 residues. CDR3: CSAVGGASYGYTF. The CDR3 region has the DNA TGCAGTGCCGTAGGAGGGGCCTCCTATGGCTACACCTTC.

This clonotype occurred a few times. The chain links TRBV6-6 to TRBJ2-2, with TRBD2 matching over 11 bases. CDR1 and CDR2 from the germline V gene are MNHNY and SVGAGI (reference sequence). The CDR3 consists of 18 residues. V lost 6 bases, J lost 7 bases, and 16 bases stayed unmatched. The DNA of the CDR3 is TGTGCCAGCAGCCCTACTAGCGGGGGAGGATTGGGGAGCGGGGAGCTGTTTTTT. It encodes CASSPTSGGGLGSGELFF.

The genes are TRBV11-2 and TRBJ1-3; no definite D call. This CDR3 has 13 amino acids. Germline CDR1 reads SGHAT; CDR2 reads FQNNGV. The germline V and J ends were trimmed by 3 bases and 8 bases, with 11 bases remaining between them. The CDR3 coding sequence is TGTGCCAGCAGCTTTCAGGCTTCGGACACCATATATTTT. Translating it yields CASSFQASDTIYF.

This chain connects TRBV20-1 to TRBJ1-4; a weak D match, TRBD1 (6 bases). The V gene's germline CDR1 is DFQATT and CDR2 SNEGSKA (reference sequence). This CDR3 is 13 amino acids long. V dropped 5 bases and J dropped 7 bases, with 14 bases sitting between them. The CDR3 DNA sequence: TGCAGTGCTTCACAGGGAAGAACTGAAAAACTGTTTTTT. It codes for CSASQGRTEKLFF.

This clonotype came up many times. The chain has TRBV10-3 and TRBJ1-2; 7 nucleotides match TRBD1. Looked up from germline, CDR1 is ENHRY and CDR2 is SYGVKD. This CDR3 is built from 17 residues. V dropped 0 bases and J dropped 2; count of bases not matched to a gene: 9. The CDR3 DNA follows: TGTGCCATCAGTGAGTCCCGAGGGACAGTATCGAACTATGGCTACACCTTC. The encoded protein is CAISESRGTVSNYGYTF.

The CDR3 is CASSFRDRGSYGYTF. DNA for the CDR3: TGTGCCAGCAGCTTCCGGGACAGGGGGTCCTATGGCTACACCTTC. V is TRBV7-3 and J is TRBJ1-2; 11 bases align to TRBD1. The length of the CDR3 is 15 residues. The germline V gene has CDR1 SGHTA and CDR2 FQGTGA. J was trimmed by 4 bases and V by 3 bases; bases with no gene match: 4.

A note on this clonotype: This may arise from a read error, as a much more abundant clone is one base away. This chain uses TRBV15 with TRBJ2-2, with D perhaps being TRBD1 or TRBD2 (5 bases each). With 0 bases removed from V and 6 bases from J, the gap between germline ends came to 23 bases. Germline assignment: CDR1 LNHNV and CDR2 YYDKDF (reference sequence). This CDR3 spans 19 amino acids. The CDR3 DNA sequence: TGTGCCACCAGCAGAGATCTCCCAGGGACGGGTGAAAAGTCCGGGGAGCTGTTTTTT. This gives the protein CATSRDLPGTGEKSGELFF.

V gene TRBV24-1 combines with J gene TRBJ2-7, with 7 bases identical to TRBD2. The J call could be wrong; TRBJ2-5 is a better fit for the DNA end. The CDR3 is 12 amino acids. CDR1 and CDR2 from the germline V gene are KGHDR and SFDVKD. The CDR3: CATQREQETQYF. DNA for the CDR3: TGTGCCACCCAGCGGGAACAAGAGACCCAGTACTTC.

Turning to this clonotype: Relative to the germline gene, one junction end is altered; a read error may explain this. The chain couples TRBV4-1 to TRBJ2-5; D gene ambiguous. This CDR3 has 15 residues. The germline CDR1 and CDR2 sequences are MGHRA and YSYEKL. The CDR3 is CAGSQDWMAQETQYF. The CDR3 DNA reads TGTGCCGGCAGCCAAGATTGGATGGCGCAAGAGACCCAGTACTTC.

This clonotype has ten or more counts. V and J are TRBV7-2 and TRBJ2-7; TRBD2 aligns across 9 bases. Germline V gene lookup returns CDR1 SGHTA and CDR2 FQGNSA. The J segment lost 7 bases and the V segment lost 5 bases, leaving 12 bases of the junction unmatched. The CDR3 runs to 15 residues. The CDR3 nucleotides are TGTGCCAGCAGCCCAAGTCGCGGGAGGGCCTGGGAGCAGTACTTC. It translates to CASSPSRGRAWEQYF.